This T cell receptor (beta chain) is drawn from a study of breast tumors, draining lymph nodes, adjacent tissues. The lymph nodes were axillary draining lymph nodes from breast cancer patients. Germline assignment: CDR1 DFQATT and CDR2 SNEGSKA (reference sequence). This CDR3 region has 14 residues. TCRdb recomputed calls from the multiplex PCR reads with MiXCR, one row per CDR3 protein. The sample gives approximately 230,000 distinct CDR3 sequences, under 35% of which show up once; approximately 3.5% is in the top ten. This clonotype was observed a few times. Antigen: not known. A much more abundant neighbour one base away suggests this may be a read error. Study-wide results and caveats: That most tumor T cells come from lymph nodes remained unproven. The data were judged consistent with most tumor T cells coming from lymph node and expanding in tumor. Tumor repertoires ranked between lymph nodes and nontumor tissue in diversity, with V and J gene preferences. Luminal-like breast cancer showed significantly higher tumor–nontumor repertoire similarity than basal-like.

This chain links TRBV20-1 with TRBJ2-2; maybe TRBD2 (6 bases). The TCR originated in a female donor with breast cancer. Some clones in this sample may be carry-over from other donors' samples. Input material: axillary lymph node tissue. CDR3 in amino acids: CSARPGVDTAELFF. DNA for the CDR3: TGCAGTGCTAGACCGGGGGTGGACACCGCGGAGCTGTTTTTT.